The clone carrying this T cell receptor beta chain has at least ten counts. Its antigen is not known. V shed 6 bases, J shed 6 bases, and the junction held 12 bases outside the gene matches. The CDR3 covers 15 residues. Germline V lookup: CDR1 SQVTM, CDR2 ANQGSEA. Addition of a universal primer site occurred through template switching, and cDNA carried unique molecular identifiers. TCRdb ran MiXCR on the 5' RACE reads and lists one entry per CDR3 protein. The sample has 310,000 or so distinct CDR3 sequences; less than 9.5% are singletons. This record belongs to a study of identical twins. Findings and caveats of the study: The same donors were not followed; conclusions instead depended on cross-sectional statistical analysis. For zero-insertion analyses, partial confounding could come from invariant MAIT and iNKT cells.

The same sample was also studied in work on yellow fever vaccine responses in identical twins.

This TCR was sampled from a woman aged 18 to 35 in good health. Sequencing was done on a sample of CD8+ T cells sorted from blood. The rearrangement links TRBV29-1 to TRBJ2-7, with 12 positions matching TRBD1. CDR3 in amino acids: CSVEGQGANPSEQYF. DNA for the CDR3: TGCAGCGTGGAGGGACAGGGGGCGAATCCGTCCGAGCAGTACTTC.